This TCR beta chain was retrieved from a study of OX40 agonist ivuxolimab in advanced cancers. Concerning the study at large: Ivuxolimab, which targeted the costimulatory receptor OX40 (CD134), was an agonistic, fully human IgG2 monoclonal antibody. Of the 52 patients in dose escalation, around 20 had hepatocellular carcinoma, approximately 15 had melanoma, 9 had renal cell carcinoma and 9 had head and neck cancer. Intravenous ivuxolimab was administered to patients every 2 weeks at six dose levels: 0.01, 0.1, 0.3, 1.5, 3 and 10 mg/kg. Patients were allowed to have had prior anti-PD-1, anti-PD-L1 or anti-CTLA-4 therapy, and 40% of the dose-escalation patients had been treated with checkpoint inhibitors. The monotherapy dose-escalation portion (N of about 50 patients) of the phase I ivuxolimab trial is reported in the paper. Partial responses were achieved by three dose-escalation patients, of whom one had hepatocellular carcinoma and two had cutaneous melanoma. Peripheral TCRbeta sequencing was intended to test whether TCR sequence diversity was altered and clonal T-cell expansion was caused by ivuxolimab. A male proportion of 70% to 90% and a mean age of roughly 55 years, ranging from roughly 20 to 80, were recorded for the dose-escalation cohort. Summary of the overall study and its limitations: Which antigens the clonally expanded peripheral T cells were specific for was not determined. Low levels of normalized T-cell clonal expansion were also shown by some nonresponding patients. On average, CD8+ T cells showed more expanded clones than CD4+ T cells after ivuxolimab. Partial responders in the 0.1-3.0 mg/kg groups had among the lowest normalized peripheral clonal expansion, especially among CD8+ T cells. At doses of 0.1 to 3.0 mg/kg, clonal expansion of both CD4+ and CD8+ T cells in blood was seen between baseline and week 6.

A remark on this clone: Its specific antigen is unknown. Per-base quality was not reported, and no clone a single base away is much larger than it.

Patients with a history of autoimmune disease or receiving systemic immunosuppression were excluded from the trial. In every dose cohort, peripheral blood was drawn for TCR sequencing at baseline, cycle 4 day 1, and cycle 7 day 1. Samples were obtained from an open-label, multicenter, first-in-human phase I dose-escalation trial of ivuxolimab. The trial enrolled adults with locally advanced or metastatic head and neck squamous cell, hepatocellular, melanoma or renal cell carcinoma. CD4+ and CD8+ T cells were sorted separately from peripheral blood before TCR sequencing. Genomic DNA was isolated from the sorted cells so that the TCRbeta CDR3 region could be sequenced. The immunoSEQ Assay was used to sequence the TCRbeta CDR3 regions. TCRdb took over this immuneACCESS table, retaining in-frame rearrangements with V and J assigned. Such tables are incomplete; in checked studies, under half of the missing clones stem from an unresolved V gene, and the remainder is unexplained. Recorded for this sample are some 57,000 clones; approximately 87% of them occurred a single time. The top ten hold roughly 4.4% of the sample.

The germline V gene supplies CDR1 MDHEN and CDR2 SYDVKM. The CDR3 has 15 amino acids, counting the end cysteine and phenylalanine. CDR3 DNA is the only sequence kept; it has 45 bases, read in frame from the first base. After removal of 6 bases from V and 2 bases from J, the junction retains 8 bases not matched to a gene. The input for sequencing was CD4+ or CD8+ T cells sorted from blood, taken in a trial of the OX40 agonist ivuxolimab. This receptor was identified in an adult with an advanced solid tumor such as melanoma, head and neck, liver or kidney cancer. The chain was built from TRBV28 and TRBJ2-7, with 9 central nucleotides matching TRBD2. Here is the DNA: TGTGCCAGCAGCCCTGTGCCTAGCGGGGCCTACGAGCAGTACTTC. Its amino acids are CASSPVPSGAYEQYF.